The TCR beta chain described here comes from a study of T cell repertoires in cytomegalovirus infection. Study context: Public TCR beta signatures were indicative of both CMV infection and a matching HLA type. The study, taken as a whole, reports: The response measured ex vivo was dominated by TCR beta clonotypes (HLA-C-restricted and CMV-specific). Based on cumulative public TCR beta family frequency, carriers of CMV plus the relevant HLA were identified.

TCRdb analysed the reads with MiXCR anew, one entry per CDR3 protein. Altogether fewer than 250,000 distinct CDR3 sequences are present, approximately 22% being singletons, with the ten largest covering about 20%. Per the germline V gene, CDR1 is SGHDN and CDR2 is FVKESK. Between the trimmed V and J ends, which lost 4 bases and 0 bases, there was a span of 4 bases. The CDR3 extends over 14 amino acids. Ten or more counts support this clonotype. Its antigen is unidentified. The chain combines TRBV14 with TRBJ1-6; D unresolved. The sample comprised CD8+ T cells from PBMCs. The clonotype originates from a human donor in good health (CMV status not recorded). Some clones in this sample may be carry-over from other donors' samples. CDR3 protein: CASSPSSYNSPLHF. The CDR3 bases are TGTGCCAGCAGCCCGAGCTCCTATAATTCACCCCTCCACTTT.